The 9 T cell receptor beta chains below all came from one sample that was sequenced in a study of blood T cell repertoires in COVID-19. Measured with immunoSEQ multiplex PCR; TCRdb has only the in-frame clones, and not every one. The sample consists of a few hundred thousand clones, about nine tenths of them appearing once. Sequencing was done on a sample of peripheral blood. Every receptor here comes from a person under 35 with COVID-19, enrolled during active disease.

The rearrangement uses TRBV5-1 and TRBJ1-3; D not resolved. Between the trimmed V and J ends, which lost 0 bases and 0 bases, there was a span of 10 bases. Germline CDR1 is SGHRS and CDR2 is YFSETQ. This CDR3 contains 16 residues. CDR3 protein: CASSLGTPSSGNTIYF. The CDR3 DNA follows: TGCGCCAGCAGCTTGGGTACCCCCAGCTCTGGAAACACCATATATTTT.

CDR3 protein: CASSPGTGAPRGYF. The CDR3 DNA reads as TGTGCCAGCTCACCCGGGACAGGGGCTCCGCGGGGTTACTTC. V is TRBV18 and J is TRBJ2-4; 10 bases are shared with TRBD1. This CDR3 contains 14 residues. V dropped 3 bases and J dropped 16; count of bases not matched to a gene: 12. Germline V gene lookup returns CDR1 KGHSH and CDR2 LQKENI.

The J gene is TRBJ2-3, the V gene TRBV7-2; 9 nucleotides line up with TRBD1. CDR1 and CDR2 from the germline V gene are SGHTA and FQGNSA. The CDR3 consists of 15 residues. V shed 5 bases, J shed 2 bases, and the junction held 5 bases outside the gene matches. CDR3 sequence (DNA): TGTGCCAGCAGCCGCGGACAGGGGTCCACAGATACGCAGTATTTT. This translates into CASSRGQGSTDTQYF.

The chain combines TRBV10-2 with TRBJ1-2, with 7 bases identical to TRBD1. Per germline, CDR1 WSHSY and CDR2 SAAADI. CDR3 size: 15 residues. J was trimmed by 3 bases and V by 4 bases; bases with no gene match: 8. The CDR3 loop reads CASSVEVRGDYGYTF. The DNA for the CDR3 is TGCGCCAGCAGTGTAGAGGTCAGGGGGGACTATGGCTACACCTTC.

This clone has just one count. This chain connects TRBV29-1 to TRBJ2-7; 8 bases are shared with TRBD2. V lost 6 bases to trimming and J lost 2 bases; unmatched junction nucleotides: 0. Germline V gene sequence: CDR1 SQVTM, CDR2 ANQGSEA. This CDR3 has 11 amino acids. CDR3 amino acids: CSVAGAYEQYF. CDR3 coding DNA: TGCAGCGTAGCGGGAGCCTACGAGCAGTACTTC.

In DNA form, the CDR3 reads TGTGCCAGCACGGACAGGGGGATTGAAAAACTGTTTTTT. Residues: CASTDRGIEKLFF. This chain links TRBV28 with TRBJ1-4; TRBD1 matches at 10 bases. The CDR3 is 13 residues long. Germline lookup yields CDR1 MDHEN and CDR2 SYDVKM. V shed 7 bases, J shed 7 bases, and the junction held 3 bases outside the gene matches.

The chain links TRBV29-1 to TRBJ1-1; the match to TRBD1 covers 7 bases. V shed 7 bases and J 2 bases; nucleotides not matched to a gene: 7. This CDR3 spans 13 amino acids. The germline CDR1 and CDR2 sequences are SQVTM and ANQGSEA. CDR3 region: CSAERGLNTEAFF. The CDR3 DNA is TGCAGCGCGGAGAGGGGGCTCAACACTGAAGCTTTCTTT. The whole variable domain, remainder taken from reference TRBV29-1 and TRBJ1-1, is SAVISQKPSRDICQRGTSLTIQCQVDSQVTMMFWYRQQPGQSLTLIATANQGSEATYESGFVIDKFPISRPNLTFSTLTVSNMSPEDSSIYLCSAERGLNTEAFFGQGTRLTVV.

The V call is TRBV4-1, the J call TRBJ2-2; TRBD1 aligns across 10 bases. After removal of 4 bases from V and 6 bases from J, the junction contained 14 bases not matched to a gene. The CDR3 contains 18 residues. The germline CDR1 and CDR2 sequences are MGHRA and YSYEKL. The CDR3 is CASSPWTGQGGWAGELFF. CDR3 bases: TGCGCCAGCAGCCCCTGGACCGGACAGGGGGGCTGGGCCGGGGAGCTGTTTTTT.

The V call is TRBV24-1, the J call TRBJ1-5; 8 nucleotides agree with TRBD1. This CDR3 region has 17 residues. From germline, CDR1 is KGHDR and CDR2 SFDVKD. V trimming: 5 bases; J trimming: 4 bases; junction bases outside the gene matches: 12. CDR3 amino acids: CATSVALGDRRNQPQHF. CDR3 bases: TGTGCCACCAGTGTCGCTTTGGGGGACAGGAGGAATCAGCCCCAGCATTTT.